These 21 T cell receptor beta chains share one sample of origin, sequenced in a study of cytomegalovirus exposure and HLA in healthy donors (dated by TCRdb to about 2017). Library generation was performed with the immunoSEQ multiplex PCR assay. The multiplex PCR relied on a mix of 60 forward primers for TCR Vbeta segments and 13 reverse primers for TCR Jbeta segments. TCRdb holds this immuneACCESS table with in-frame rearrangements only. Some clones are missing; in checked studies, unresolved V genes explain under half, and the rest has no known cause. This sample lists roughly 190,000 clones; approximately 83% were detected once. Roughly 10% of the sample lies in the top ten. Specimen: PBMCs. The receptors stem from a woman between 45 and 65 years old in good health and CMV-seropositive.

In nucleotides, the CDR3 is TGTGCCAGCAGCGTAGGGGGTTCCCTCTACGAGCAGTACTTC. Protein product: CASSVGGSLYEQYF. This rearrangement joins TRBV7-3 to TRBJ2-7; the D gene is possibly TRBD1 (6 bases). CDR1 and CDR2 from the germline V gene are SGHTA and FQGTGA. CDR3 length: 14 amino acids. V dropped 5 bases and J dropped 3 bases, with 14 bases sitting between them.

The rearrangement uses TRBV4-2 and TRBJ2-2; 7 bases align to TRBD2. With 0 bases clipped from V and 6 bases from J, the junction kept 7 bases outside the gene matches. The CDR3 is 16 residues long. The germline V gene encodes CDR1 LGHNA and CDR2 YNFKEQ. CDR3 nucleotide sequence: TGTGCCAGCAGCCAAGATCCGGGGGGTGGTGCCGGGGAGCTGTTTTTT. It translates to CASSQDPGGGAGELFF.

This clone was observed a handful of times. The CDR3 reads CASSEAEYSNQPQHF. For the CDR3, the DNA is TGTGCCAGCAGTGAAGCGGAGTATAGCAATCAGCCCCAGCATTTT. This sequence joins TRBV6-1 and TRBJ1-5; D unresolved. V shed 0 bases and J shed 0 bases, with 6 bases lying between them. Germline CDR1 reads MNHNS; CDR2 reads SASEGT. The CDR3 has 15 residues.

V usage is TRBV6-5 and J usage is TRBJ1-2, with D uncertain. V was shortened by 7 bases and J by 6 bases, with 15 bases between the two germline ends. This CDR3 spans 13 amino acids. In germline, CDR1 is MNHEY, CDR2 SVGAGI. The CDR3 sequence: CASTAVDGNGYTF. CDR3 DNA: TGTGCCAGCACCGCTGTAGACGGGAATGGCTACACCTTC.

V gene TRBV27 combines with J gene TRBJ1-5; no definite D call. Trimming removed 2 bases at V and 7 bases at J, with 9 bases between. The CDR3 has 13 residues. Germline CDR1 reads MNHEY; CDR2 reads SMNVEV (reference sequence). The CDR3 here is CASSLREGQPQHF. The CDR3 DNA sequence: TGTGCCAGCAGTTTACGAGAGGGACAGCCCCAGCATTTT.

V usage is TRBV11-1 and J usage is TRBJ2-7, with D possibly being TRBD1 (5 bases). There are 13 residues in the CDR3. Trimming cost V 4 bases and J 0 bases, with 7 bases left between them. CDR1 is SGHAT, CDR2 FQDESV, per germline (reference sequence). CDR3 DNA sequence: TGTGCCAGCAGCTCGACAGCCTCCTACGAGCAGTACTTC. This gives the protein CASSSTASYEQYF.

This rearrangement joins TRBV2 to TRBJ1-1; TRBD1 matches at 9 bases. Germline CDR1 reads SNHLY; CDR2 reads FYNNEI. V gave up 5 bases and J gave up 4 bases; unmatched junction bases: 2. The CDR3 has 13 amino acids. CDR3 coding DNA: TGTGCCAGCAGTCGGACAGGGGCCACTGAAGCTTTCTTT. Translation gives CASSRTGATEAFF.

The genes are TRBV6-1 and TRBJ2-5; D ambiguous. From germline, CDR1 is MNHNS and CDR2 SASEGT. The CDR3 spans 14 residues. V lost 4 bases and J lost 2, with 11 bases in between. The CDR3 bases are TGTGCCAGCAGTGCCTCCACAGTTCAAGAGACCCAGTACTTC. Translating it yields CASSASTVQETQYF.

The chain recombines TRBV4-1 with TRBJ2-1; the match to TRBD2 covers 8 bases. The CDR3 is made up of 16 amino acids. Germline CDR1 reads MGHRA; CDR2 reads YSYEKL. J gave up 2 bases and V 0 bases, and 3 bases lay outside the gene matches. CDR3 residues: CASSQEAGGTYNEQFF. In DNA form, the CDR3 reads TGCGCCAGCAGCCAAGAGGCGGGGGGAACCTACAATGAGCAGTTCTTC.

The rearrangement uses TRBV5-8 and TRBJ2-3, with TRBD2 as a possible D gene (6 bases). This CDR3 contains 17 residues. The germline CDR1 and CDR2 sequences are SGHTS and YDEGEE. The V end lost 6 bases, the J end lost 3 bases, and 23 bases lay between the germline ends. The CDR3 DNA sequence: TGTGCCAGCACCTCGAGTACCACCGGGACTTCTACAGATACGCAGTATTTT. It codes for CASTSSTTGTSTDTQYF.

The chain employs TRBV6-6 and TRBJ2-1; no clear D gene. Germline CDR1 and CDR2: MNHNY and SVGAGI (reference sequence). Trimming removed 11 bases at V and 7 bases at J, with 21 bases between. This CDR3 comprises 14 residues. The DNA for the CDR3 is TGTGCCTGCATCCGACAAGTGGGTTCAAATGAGCAGTTCTTC. Residues: CACIRQVGSNEQFF.

The chain employs TRBV5-6 and TRBJ1-4, with 7 bases fitting TRBD1. V was clipped by 4 bases and J by 7 bases; unmatched bases: 13. The V gene's germline CDR1 is SGHDT and CDR2 YYEEEE. The CDR3 runs 16 residues. In DNA, the CDR3 is TGTGCCAGCAGCCCGAAGGACAGGCCCGTAGGTGAAAAACTGTTTTTT. Its translation: CASSPKDRPVGEKLFF.

The chain combines TRBV11-3 with TRBJ2-2; tentatively, D is TRBD1 (6 bases). This CDR3 spans 16 amino acids. Per germline, CDR1 SGHNT and CDR2 YENEEA. V lost 0 bases and J lost 3, with 11 bases in between. CDR3 coding DNA: TGTGCCAGCAGCTTAGAAGGGGGAGTCGACACCGGGGAGCTGTTTTTT. Protein product: CASSLEGGVDTGELFF.

The rearrangement uses TRBV18 and TRBJ2-1, with 9 positions matching TRBD1. V was pared by 3 bases and J by 1 base, with 4 bases of the junction left unmatched. The CDR3 length is 16 residues. Germline V gives CDR1 KGHSH, CDR2 LQKENI. The CDR3 sequence is CASSPLGQGSYNEQFF. The CDR3 DNA reads TGTGCCAGCTCACCGCTGGGACAGGGTTCCTACAATGAGCAGTTCTTC.

The chain joins TRBV7-8 to TRBJ1-2; possibly TRBD1 for D (5 bases). CDR3 length: 14 residues. Germline loops: CDR1 SGHVS, CDR2 FQNEAQ. Trimming stripped 1 base from V and 2 bases from J, with 8 bases between. CDR3 in DNA: TGTGCCAGCAGCTTAGAGGGGAGGAACTATGGCTACACCTTC. It encodes CASSLEGRNYGYTF.

The chain has TRBV27 and TRBJ1-1; 8 bases agree with TRBD1. The CDR3 loop spans 14 amino acids. Per the germline V gene, CDR1 is MNHEY and CDR2 is SMNVEV (reference sequence). J gave up 4 bases and V 5 bases, and 6 bases lay outside the gene matches. CDR3 sequence reads: CASSAAGGRTEAFF. CDR3 nucleotides: TGTGCCAGCAGTGCTGCAGGGGGCCGCACTGAAGCTTTCTTT.

A single count supports this clone. The rearrangement joins TRBV7-9 to TRBJ2-1, with a possible D match to TRBD2 (5 bases). The CDR3 is 14 amino acids. Trimming removed 5 bases at V and 4 bases at J, with 12 bases between. Germline loops: CDR1 SEHNR, CDR2 FQNEAQ (reference sequence). The CDR3 region has the DNA TGTGCCAGCAGCCCCGGACTGGGGTACAATGAGCAGTTCTTC. Its protein product is CASSPGLGYNEQFF.

The chain has TRBV18 and TRBJ2-3; D may be TRBD1 (6 bases). Trimming shortened V by 0 bases and J by 4 bases, and 11 bases separated the two germline ends. This CDR3 contains 15 residues. Germline assignment: CDR1 KGHSH and CDR2 LQKENI. This chain's CDR3 is CASSPPGAGADTQYF. CDR3 nucleotide sequence: TGTGCCAGCTCACCACCAGGCGCAGGGGCAGATACGCAGTATTTT.

This chain links TRBV7-9 with TRBJ2-1, with 9 positions matching TRBD2. CDR3 length: 18 amino acids. V was pared by 5 bases and J by 4 bases, with 15 bases of the junction left unmatched. CDR1 is SEHNR and CDR2 is FQNEAQ in the germline V gene (reference sequence). The CDR3 sequence: CASSRSRLAGLLYNEQFF. DNA for the CDR3: TGTGCCAGCAGCCGAAGTCGTCTAGCGGGATTATTATACAATGAGCAGTTCTTC.

This clone was detected only a few times. The rearrangement joins TRBV27 to TRBJ2-2; D is unclear. Germline V CDR1 and CDR2: MNHEY, SMNVEV (reference sequence). The V gene lost 3 bases and the J gene lost 2 bases, with 4 bases spanning the gap. This CDR3 contains 13 residues. The CDR3, as DNA: TGTGCCAGCAGTTTTCAAAACACCGGGGAGCTGTTTTTT. Translated, it gives CASSFQNTGELFF.

This clone was observed a single time. CDR3 DNA sequence: TGCGCCAGCAGCCCGGAAGACAGGACCTATACGCAGTATTTT. This encodes CASSPEDRTYTQYF. This chain connects TRBV5-1 to TRBJ2-3; a weak D match, TRBD1 (6 bases). Per the germline V gene, CDR1 is SGHRS and CDR2 is YFSETQ. Trimming took 4 bases from V and 7 from J, leaving 16 bases between them. This CDR3 comprises 14 residues.